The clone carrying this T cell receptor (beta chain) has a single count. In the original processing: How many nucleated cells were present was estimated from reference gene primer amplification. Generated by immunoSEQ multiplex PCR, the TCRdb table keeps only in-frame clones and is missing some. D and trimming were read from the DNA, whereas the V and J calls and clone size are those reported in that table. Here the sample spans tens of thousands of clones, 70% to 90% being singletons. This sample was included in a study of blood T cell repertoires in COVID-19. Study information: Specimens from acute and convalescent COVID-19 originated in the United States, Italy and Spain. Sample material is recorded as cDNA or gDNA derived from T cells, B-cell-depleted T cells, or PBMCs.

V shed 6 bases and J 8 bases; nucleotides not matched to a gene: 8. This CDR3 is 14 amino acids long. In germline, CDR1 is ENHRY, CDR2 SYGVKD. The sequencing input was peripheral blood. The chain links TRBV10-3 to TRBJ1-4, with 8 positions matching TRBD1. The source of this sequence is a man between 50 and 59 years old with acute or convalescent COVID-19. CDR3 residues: CAISATGAPEKLFF. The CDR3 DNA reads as TGTGCCATCAGCGCGACAGGGGCCCCCGAAAAACTGTTTTTT.